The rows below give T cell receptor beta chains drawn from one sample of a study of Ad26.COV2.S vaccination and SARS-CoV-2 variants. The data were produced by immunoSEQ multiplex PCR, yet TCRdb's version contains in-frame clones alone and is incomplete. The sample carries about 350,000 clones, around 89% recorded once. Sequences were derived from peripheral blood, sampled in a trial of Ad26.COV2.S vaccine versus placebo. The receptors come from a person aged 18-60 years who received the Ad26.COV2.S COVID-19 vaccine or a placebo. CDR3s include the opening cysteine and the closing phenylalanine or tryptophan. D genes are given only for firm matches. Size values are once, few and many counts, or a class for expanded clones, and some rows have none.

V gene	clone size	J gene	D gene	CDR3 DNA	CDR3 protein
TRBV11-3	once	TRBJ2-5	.	TGTGCCAGCAGCTTAGAAGGGGGAGAGACCCAGTACTTC	CASSLEGGETQYF
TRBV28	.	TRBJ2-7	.	TGTGCCAGCAGTTTAACTCGGGGACTTCTCTCCTACGAGCAGTACTTC	CASSLTRGLLSYEQYF
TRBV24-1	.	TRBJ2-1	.	TGTGCCACCAGTGCGGGAGACCCGTACAATGAGCAGTTCTTC	CATSAGDPYNEQFF
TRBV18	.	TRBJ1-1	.	TGTGCCAGCTCATGGTCCGCCCCCCAAGTACAGACATTATCAGCTTTCTTT	CASSWSAPQVQTLSAFF
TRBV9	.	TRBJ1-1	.	TGTGCCAGCAGCCCTCCCAACACTGAAGCTTTCTTT	CASSPPNTEAFF
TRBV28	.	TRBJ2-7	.	TGTGCCAGCAAGAAATGGGCCGCAGATAGCTCCTACGAGCAGTACTTC	CASKKWAADSSYEQYF
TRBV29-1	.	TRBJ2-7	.	TGCAGCGTTCGGGACACCACCTCCTACGAGCAGTACTTC	CSVRDTTSYEQYF
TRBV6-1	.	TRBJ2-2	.	TGTGCCAGCAGTGAATTGGGGGCCGGGGAGCTGTTTTTT	CASSELGAGELFF
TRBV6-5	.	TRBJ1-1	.	TGTGCCAGCAGTAACCCGAGAGCTGAAGCTTTCTTT	CASSNPRAEAFF
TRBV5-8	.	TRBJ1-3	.	TGTGCCAGCAGGCCCAGGGGATCTGGAAACACCATATATTTT	CASRPRGSGNTIYF
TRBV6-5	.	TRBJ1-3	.	TGTGCCAGCAATACAAATCAAGGAAACACCATATATTTT	CASNTNQGNTIYF
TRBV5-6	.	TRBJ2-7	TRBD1	TGTGCCAGCAGTAAACAGGGGGCGCTTCGCGAGCAGTACTTC	CASSKQGALREQYF
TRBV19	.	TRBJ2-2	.	TGTGCCAGTAGTATTGGCGGGGCGGTCGGGGAGCTGTTTTTT	CASSIGGAVGELFF
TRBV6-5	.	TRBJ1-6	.	TGTGCCAGCAGTTACCGAGGTTCACCCCTCCACTTT	CASSYRGSPLHF
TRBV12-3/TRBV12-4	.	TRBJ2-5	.	TGTGCCAGCAGTTTAGGCCTCCAAGAGACCCAGTACTTC	CASSLGLQETQYF
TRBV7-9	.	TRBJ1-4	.	TGTGCCAGCAGTCGCAGGGGAGGAGAAAAACTGTTTTTT	CASSRRGGEKLFF
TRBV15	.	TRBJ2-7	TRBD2	TGTGCCACCAGCAGGGGTGAAATAGGACTAGCGGATTCCTACGAGCAGTACTTC	CATSRGEIGLADSYEQYF
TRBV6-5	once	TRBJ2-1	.	TGTGCCAGCAGATCCCGACGAAGCTCCTACAATGAGCAGTTCTTC	CASRSRRSSYNEQFF
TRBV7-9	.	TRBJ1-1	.	TGTGCCAGCAGCCCACCAAGAACTGAAGCTTTCTTT	CASSPPRTEAFF
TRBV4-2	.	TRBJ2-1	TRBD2	TGTGCCAGCAGCCAAGGACGGGAGGGCCGGTACAATGAGCAGTTCTTC	CASSQGREGRYNEQFF
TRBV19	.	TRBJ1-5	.	TGTGCCAGTAGTATCTCGGGGGCGCGGAGTCAGCCCCAGCATTTT	CASSISGARSQPQHF
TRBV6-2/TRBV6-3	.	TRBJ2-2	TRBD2	TGTGCCAGCAGTAGACTAGCGATGAACACCGGGGAGCTGTTTTTT	CASSRLAMNTGELFF
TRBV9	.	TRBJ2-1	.	TGTGCCAGCAGCGTAAGGGCTGAGCACCCCTACAATGAGCAGTTCTTC	CASSVRAEHPYNEQFF
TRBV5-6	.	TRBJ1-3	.	TGTGCCAGCAGCTTGTTCTCTGGAAACACCATATATTTT	CASSLFSGNTIYF
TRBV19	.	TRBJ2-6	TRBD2	TGTGCCAGTAGTATCGGACTAGCGGGAGATGGGGCCAACGTCCTGACTTTC	CASSIGLAGDGANVLTF
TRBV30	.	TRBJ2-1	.	TGTGCCTGGAGTGTAAGTGGCTCCCTTTGGAATGAGCAGTTCTTC	CAWSVSGSLWNEQFF
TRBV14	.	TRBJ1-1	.	TGTGCCAGCAGCCAAGAGGGGACGGGGCGCGACACTGAAGCTTTCTTT	CASSQEGTGRDTEAFF
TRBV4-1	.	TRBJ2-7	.	TGCGCCAGCAGCCAAGAAACAGGTCATGGGTACGAGCAGTACTTC	CASSQETGHGYEQYF
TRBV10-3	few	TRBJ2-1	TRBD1	TGTGCCATCAGGAGGGACAGGGGGAAGAATGAGCAGTTCTTC	CAIRRDRGKNEQFF
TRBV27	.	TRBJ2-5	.	TGTGCCAGCCGATCTTATGGGTGGGGGTACCAAGAGACCCAGTACTTC	CASRSYGWGYQETQYF
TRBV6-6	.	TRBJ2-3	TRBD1	TGTGCCAGCGCTAAACAGGGGATGGCAGATACGCAGTATTTT	CASAKQGMADTQYF
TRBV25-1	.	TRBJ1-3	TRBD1	TGTGCCAGCAGAGGACAGGCTAGCTCTGGAAACACCATATATTTT	CASRGQASSGNTIYF
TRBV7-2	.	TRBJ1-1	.	TGTGCCAGCAGCTTCCACAGGAACACTGAAGCTTTCTTT	CASSFHRNTEAFF
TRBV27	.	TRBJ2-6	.	TGTGCCAGCAGGGACAGTAACTCTGGGGCCAACGTCCTGACTTTC	CASRDSNSGANVLTF
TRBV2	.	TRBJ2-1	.	TGTGCCATCACCGGGGCCACAGGGGGGGTTCGATTTTACTACAATGAGCAGTTCTTC	CAITGATGGVRFYYNEQFF
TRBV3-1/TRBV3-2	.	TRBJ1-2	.	TGTGCCAGCAGCTTCGTCGGTACCTATGGCTACACCTTC	CASSFVGTYGYTF
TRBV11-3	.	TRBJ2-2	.	TGTGCCAGCAGCTTAACGGGGCCCGGGGAGCTGTTTTTT	CASSLTGPGELFF
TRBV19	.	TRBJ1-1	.	TGTGCCAGTAGTACTCAAGAGAACACTGAAGCTTTCTTT	CASSTQENTEAFF
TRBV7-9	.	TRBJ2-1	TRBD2	TGTGCCAGCAGCTTACTAGCGGGCGGAAATTACAATGAGCAGTTCTTC	CASSLLAGGNYNEQFF
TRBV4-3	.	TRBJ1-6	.	TGCGCCAGCAGCCAAGATATAACGAGGGGATCACCCCTCCACTTT	CASSQDITRGSPLHF
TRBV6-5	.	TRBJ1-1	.	TGTGCCAGCAGTTACTCGGGGGGCGCCGGCACTGAAGCTTTCTTT	CASSYSGGAGTEAFF
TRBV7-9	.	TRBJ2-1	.	TGTGCCAGCAGCTGGGGGGATGAGCAGTTCTTC	CASSWGDEQFF
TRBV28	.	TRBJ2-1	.	TGTGCCAGCAGTCCCCCAAGGGGGAGGGCGCCCTACAATGAGCAGTTCTTC	CASSPPRGRAPYNEQFF
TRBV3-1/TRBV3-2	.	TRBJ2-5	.	TGTGCCAGCAGCCAAGATCGTGATAGACCGCGTGAGACCCAGTACTTC	CASSQDRDRPRETQYF
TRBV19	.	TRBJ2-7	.	TGTGCCAGTACAAGTTCTTCCCACGAGCAGTACTTC	CASTSSSHEQYF
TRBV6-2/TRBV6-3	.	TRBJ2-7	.	TGTGCCAGCAGTTACCCGGGCAGGATCTACGAGCAGTACTTC	CASSYPGRIYEQYF
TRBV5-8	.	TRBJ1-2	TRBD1	TGTGCCAGCAGCTTTCAGGGGGTAGGCGGCTACACCTTC	CASSFQGVGGYTF
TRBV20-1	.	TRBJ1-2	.	TGCAGTGCTGGAGAGGATGGCTACACCTTC	CSAGEDGYTF
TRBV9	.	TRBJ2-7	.	TGTGCCAGCAGCGTCCGGGACCCCACCTACGAGCAGTACTTC	CASSVRDPTYEQYF
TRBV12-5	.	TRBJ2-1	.	TGTGCTAGTGGTTTGCTCACGAGCTCCTACAATGAGCAGTTCTTC	CASGLLTSSYNEQFF
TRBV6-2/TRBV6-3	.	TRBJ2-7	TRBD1	TGTGCCAGCAGCTCTTGGGGGACAGGGAACCCCGAGCAGTACTTC	CASSSWGTGNPEQYF